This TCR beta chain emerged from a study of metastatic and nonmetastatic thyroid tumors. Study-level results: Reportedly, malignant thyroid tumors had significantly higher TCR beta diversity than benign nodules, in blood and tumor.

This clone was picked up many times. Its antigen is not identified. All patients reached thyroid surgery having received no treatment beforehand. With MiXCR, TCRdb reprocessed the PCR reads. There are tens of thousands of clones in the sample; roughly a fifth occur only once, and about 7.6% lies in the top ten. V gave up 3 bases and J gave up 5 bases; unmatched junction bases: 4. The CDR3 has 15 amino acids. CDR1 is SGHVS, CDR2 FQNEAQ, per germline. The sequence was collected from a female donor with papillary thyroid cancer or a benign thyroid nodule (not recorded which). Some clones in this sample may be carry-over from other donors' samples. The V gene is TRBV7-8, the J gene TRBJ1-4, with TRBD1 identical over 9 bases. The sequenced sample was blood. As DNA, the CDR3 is TGTGCCAGCAGCTTCGGGACAGGGCCAAATGAAAAACTGTTTTTT. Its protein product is CASSFGTGPNEKLFF.